Listed below are T cell receptor beta chains from one sample, sequenced in a study of blood T cell repertoires in COVID-19. Data came from immunoSEQ multiplex PCR; TCRdb stores just in-frame clones and leaves some out. The sample includes about 70,000 clones, 81% of them seen just once. Sequenced input: peripheral blood. All receptors come from an older woman with acute or convalescent COVID-19. The CDR3 runs from the conserved cysteine through the conserved F or W. The D gene is left open where the match is weak. Expanded clones are given a class, and other clones once, few, many or no size at all.

-	TRBJ1-3	TRBV29-1	-	TGCAGCGTAGCGACGGTAATTGGAAACACCATATATTTT	CSVATVIGNTIYF
-	TRBJ1-2	TRBV6-5	TRBD1	TGTGCCAGCAGTCTAACACTGACAGGGAACTATGGCTACACCTTC	CASSLTLTGNYGYTF
-	TRBJ2-5	TRBV28	-	TGTGCCAGCAGTGACTGGGTGACCCAGTACTTC	CASSDWVTQYF
-	TRBJ2-2	TRBV27	TRBD1	TGTGCCAGCAGAGGGACAGGGACTAACACCGGGGAGCTGTTTTTT	CASRGTGTNTGELFF
-	TRBJ2-1	TRBV28	TRBD2	TGTGCCAGCAGTGGGGGGGGACTAGCGGTTTCCTACAATGAGCAGTTCTTC	CASSGGGLAVSYNEQFF
-	TRBJ2-5	TRBV14	-	TGTGCCAGCAGCCAAGCAGGTCTAGCGTCTCAAGAGACCCAGTACTTC	CASSQAGLASQETQYF
-	TRBJ1-1	TRBV18	-	TGTGCCAGCTCACCGGTGGGGCAAATGAATGAAGCTTTCTTT	CASSPVGQMNEAFF
-	TRBJ2-5	TRBV3-1/TRBV3-2	TRBD2	TGTGCCAGCAGCCAAGAGGCCAGCGGGAGGGCTCGTGCCCAGTACTTC	CASSQEASGRARAQYF
-	TRBJ2-7	TRBV18	TRBD1	TGTGCCAGCTCTCCTGACAGGGGGGAGTACGAGCAGTACTTC	CASSPDRGEYEQYF
-	TRBJ2-3	TRBV7-9	TRBD2	TGTGCCAGCAGCTTAAGCGGGAGGGCCGCAGATACGCAGTATTTT	CASSLSGRAADTQYF
-	TRBJ2-7	TRBV27	-	TGTGCCAGCAGTGGTTGGGGGCCCTACGAGCAGTACTTC	CASSGWGPYEQYF
-	TRBJ1-5	TRBV6-6	TRBD1	TGTGCCAGCAGGACTGGGACAGTCAGAGGCAATCAGCCCCAGCATTTT	CASRTGTVRGNQPQHF
few	TRBJ1-4	TRBV28	-	TGTGCCAGCAGCCATGGGGGCAGGGGAAATGAAAAACTGTTTTTT	CASSHGGRGNEKLFF
-	TRBJ1-2	TRBV6-5	TRBD1	TGTGCCAGCAGTTACTCGAGGACAGGGGGGTCCTATGGCTACACCTTC	CASSYSRTGGSYGYTF
-	TRBJ2-7	TRBV3-1/TRBV3-2	TRBD2	TGTGCCAGCAGCCAAGGGGTCTCAAGCGGGAGGGCCCGGGAGCAGTACTTC	CASSQGVSSGRAREQYF
-	TRBJ1-1	TRBV11-2	-	TGTGCCAGCAGCTTAGCAGGGACTCTGAACACTGAAGCTTTCTTT	CASSLAGTLNTEAFF
-	TRBJ1-2	TRBV27	TRBD1	TGTGCCAGCAGTCCCTGGGACAGCAACTATGGCTACACCTTC	CASSPWDSNYGYTF
-	TRBJ1-1	TRBV18	TRBD1	TGTGCCAGCTTATCCTGGACAGGGGGCTTTTCGGCTTTCTTT	CASLSWTGGFSAFF
-	TRBJ1-4	TRBV2	TRBD1	TGTGCCAGCACCCAGAGACAGGGGCCTTCTAATGAAAAACTGTTTTTT	CASTQRQGPSNEKLFF
-	TRBJ1-2	TRBV7-2	-	TGTGCCAGCAGCTCGGACAGACTCTATGGCTACACCTTC	CASSSDRLYGYTF
-	TRBJ1-2	TRBV30	-	TGTGCCTGGAGTGACGTACACCCTAGGGGCTACACCTTC	CAWSDVHPRGYTF
-	TRBJ2-6	TRBV13	TRBD1	TGTGCCAGCAGCCGCTGGACAGGGGTCCCTGGGGCCAACGTCCTGACTTTC	CASSRWTGVPGANVLTF
-	TRBJ1-1	TRBV4-2	TRBD1	TGTGCCAGCAGCCCAAGGATGAGACAGGGGTCCCCTGAAGCTTTCTTT	CASSPRMRQGSPEAFF
-	TRBJ1-1	TRBV28	-	TGTGCCAGCAGCCTACGCGGACAGCGGGCTTTCTTT	CASSLRGQRAFF
-	TRBJ1-1	TRBV5-1	-	TGCGCCAGCAGCTTACAACAGAACTACAGGGCTGAAGCTTTCTTT	CASSLQQNYRAEAFF
-	TRBJ1-5	TRBV20-1	TRBD1	TGCAGTGCTAGTTTGACAGGGGGCAGAAGTCAGCCCCAGCATTTT	CSASLTGGRSQPQHF
-	TRBJ1-1	TRBV6-5	-	TGTGCCAGCAGTTACTCGTGGCAGGGAAAAGCTGAAGCTTTCTTT	CASSYSWQGKAEAFF
-	TRBJ2-7	TRBV5-1	-	TGCGCCAGCAGCTTGGGGGTGACATACTACGAGCAGTACTTC	CASSLGVTYYEQYF
-	TRBJ2-1	TRBV5-6	-	TGTGCCAGCAGCTTGAAGTTATTGGGGGCCTCCTACAATGAGCAGTTCTTC	CASSLKLLGASYNEQFF
-	TRBJ1-1	TRBV10-3	TRBD1	TGTGCCATCAGTCGGGACAGCATGAACACTGAAGCTTTCTTT	CAISRDSMNTEAFF
once	TRBJ2-3	TRBV7-9	TRBD2	TGTGCCAGCAGCCTGGGACTAGCGGGGTTAGATACGCAGTATTTT	CASSLGLAGLDTQYF
-	TRBJ2-1	TRBV29-1	TRBD1	TGCAGCGTTGGGGGACAGGGGACCCACGACACTCGGTACAATGAGCAGTTCTTC	CSVGGQGTHDTRYNEQFF
-	TRBJ2-4	TRBV30	-	TGTGCCGTCTACTTCGGGATAGCCAAAAACATTCAGTACTTC	CAVYFGIAKNIQYF
-	TRBJ1-1	TRBV5-5	-	TGTGTCAGCAGCTTGGCCTCGGGAGGGACTGAAGCTTTCTTT	CVSSLASGGTEAFF
-	TRBJ1-1	TRBV2	-	TGTGCCAGCAACTTGAACACTGAAGCTTTCTTT	CASNLNTEAFF
-	TRBJ1-5	TRBV28	TRBD1	TGTGCCAGCGGACAGGGGATGATTCAGCCCCAGCATTTT	CASGQGMIQPQHF
-	TRBJ2-1	TRBV27	-	TGTGCCAGCAGTTTATCGCCGGGAGCACGCGTTAATGAGCAGTTCTTC	CASSLSPGARVNEQFF
-	TRBJ2-4	TRBV28	TRBD2	TGTGCCAGCAGTTTTGGCGGGAGGATAGGGGGCATTCAGTACTTC	CASSFGGRIGGIQYF
-	TRBJ1-2	TRBV10-3	TRBD1	TGTGCCAGCCGGCGGGGGACAGGGGACTATGGCTACACCTTC	CASRRGTGDYGYTF
-	TRBJ1-5	TRBV21-1	-	TGTGCCAGCAGCAAAGGAGGGACAGAAACCCCGAATCAGCCCCAGCATTTT	CASSKGGTETPNQPQHF
-	TRBJ1-2	TRBV7-9	-	TGTGCCAGCAGCCAGGAGGTTGTCGGCTATGGCTACACCTTC	CASSQEVVGYGYTF
-	TRBJ1-2	TRBV7-9	TRBD1	TGTGCCAGCAGCCCCCGAACAGGGGCGCATGGTGGCTACACCTTC	CASSPRTGAHGGYTF
-	TRBJ2-3	TRBV6-5	TRBD2	TGTGCCAGCAGTTACTCGACAGTACCTAGCGGAGATACGCAGTATTTT	CASSYSTVPSGDTQYF
-	TRBJ2-5	TRBV27	TRBD2	TGTGCCAGCAGGGCTAGCGGTGCTTGGGAGACCCAGTACTTC	CASRASGAWETQYF
-	TRBJ1-4	TRBV2	TRBD1	TGTGCCAGCAGTGAAATCCCTGCCCGGGACAGGGCCTTTCAAGGACTGTTTTTT	CASSEIPARDRAFQGLFF